These T cell receptor beta chains were read from a single sample in a study of blood T cell repertoires in COVID-19. The protocol was immunoSEQ multiplex PCR, while the TCRdb copy is restricted to in-frame clones and leaves out a portion. The profile covers about 65,000 clones, with over 75% appearing a single time and 15% taken by the ten largest. What was sequenced was peripheral blood. These receptors originate from a man older than 75 with acute or convalescent COVID-19. CDR3s leave out the opening cysteine and the closing phenylalanine or tryptophan.

>10|TRBV11-2
ASSPYSWGYT
>14|TRBV5-1
ASRKEGGANSYEQY
>12|TRBV10-3
AISEAGSNTEAF
>13|TRBV7-2
ASSSDSNPSYEQY
>11|TRBV5-1
ASSRNRESPLH
>14|TRBV2
ASSEGLNGNIETQY
>12|TRBV3-1/TRBV3-2
ASSPASGPYEQY
>10|TRBV6-5
ASRTGTGELF
>15|TRBV18
ASSPFGTGRNGNTIY
>8|TRBV19
ASPRSDYT
>12|TRBV9
ASSPTVFNQPQH
>13|TRBV2
ASSETSGGYNEQF
>13|TRBV5-1
ASSPGLADADTQY
>11|TRBV2
ASSETESYEQY
>11|TRBV6-6
ASRSPSSYEQY
>16|TRBV5-1
ASSPFSRAGAGARGYT
>14|TRBV6-6
ASSYSKETSEETQY
>13|TRBV30
AWIARDRGEYEQY
>12|TRBV5-6
ASNQDRENYEQY
>11|TRBV27
ASSSRTSHEQY
>14|TRBV5-1
ASTATINRVQETQY
>11|TRBV2
ASLARENEKLF
>9|TRBV7-2
ASRGAGELF
>13|TRBV3-1/TRBV3-2
ASSLTGGGNQPQH
>15|TRBV10-1
ASSHGTGPPNTGELF
>13|TRBV19
ASSMVRVNDYGYT
>12|TRBV18
ASSPRGESTEAF
>16|TRBV4-1
ASSLRNQEWGGHQPQH
>13|TRBV5-1
ASRPGQGAIGELF
>13|TRBV30
AWSLGLAGTGELF
>15|TRBV3-1/TRBV3-2
ASSPPGGTSGTDTQY
>12|TRBV6-5
ASRRQPNNSPLH
>12|TRBV6-4
ASSNDRSTGELF
>12|TRBV27
ASKAGTRTGELF
>11|TRBV2
ASSLTTTGELF
>11|TRBV11-2
ASSLAGPDEQY
>13|TRBV9
ASSVAAGEYNEQF
>14|TRBV18
ASSSSVGQINEKLF
>11|TRBV4-1
ASSLGTGNGYT
>11|TRBV7-9
ASSQAGTDTQY
>16|TRBV28
ASSLSGGLGSSYNEQF
>11|TRBV7-8
ASSPRGTGELF
>14|TRBV11-2
ASSLDPGLARETQY
>11|TRBV11-3
ASSLVSVETQY
>12|TRBV19
ASSIADRVGGYT